Listed below are T cell receptor beta chains from one sample, sequenced in a study of T cell changes during pregnancy in multiple sclerosis. Assay: immunoSEQ multiplex PCR; the TCRdb copy retains only in-frame clones and omits some. The sample carries about 59,000 clones, over 80% recorded once. Sequencing was performed on peripheral blood, taken in the first trimester of pregnancy. The receptors here all came from a female donor in good health, enrolled as a control in a pregnancy study. The CDR3 runs from the conserved cysteine through the conserved F or W. The order of the fields is CDR3 protein, CDR3 DNA, D gene, J gene, V gene, clone size. A D gene is named only where the DNA matches it firmly. The size entry is marked missing in some rows and otherwise reads once, few, many or a size class.

CDR3aa: CATSTPVSGDYGYTF; CDR3nt: TGTGCCACCAGCACCCCTGTCTCGGGTGACTATGGCTACACCTTC; d_gene: -; j_gene: TRBJ1-2; v_gene: TRBV15; abundance: -
CDR3aa: CASSPYTDTQYF; CDR3nt: TGTGCCAGCAGCCCCTACACAGATACGCAGTATTTT; d_gene: -; j_gene: TRBJ2-3; v_gene: TRBV9; abundance: -
CDR3aa: CASSPSGGQSYGYTF; CDR3nt: TGTGCCAGCTCGCCGTCGGGGGGCCAATCCTATGGCTACACCTTC; d_gene: -; j_gene: TRBJ1-2; v_gene: TRBV18; abundance: once
CDR3aa: CASRESHRVGSPLHF; CDR3nt: TGTGCCAGCAGAGAATCCCACAGGGTCGGTTCACCCCTCCACTTT; d_gene: -; j_gene: TRBJ1-6; v_gene: TRBV13; abundance: -
CDR3aa: CASSLWTGGNEQYF; CDR3nt: TGTGCCAGCAGCCTTTGGACGGGAGGGAACGAGCAGTACTTC; d_gene: TRBD2; j_gene: TRBJ2-7; v_gene: TRBV7-9; abundance: -
CDR3aa: CASSPGQGGGNTIYF; CDR3nt: TGTGCCAGCAGCCCGGGACAGGGTGGTGGAAACACCATATATTTT; d_gene: TRBD1; j_gene: TRBJ1-3; v_gene: TRBV9; abundance: few
CDR3aa: CASSVSGGGYGYTF; CDR3nt: TGTGCCAGCAGCGTCTCTGGAGGAGGCTATGGCTACACCTTC; d_gene: -; j_gene: TRBJ1-2; v_gene: TRBV9; abundance: once
CDR3aa: CASSWTGGVDTEAFF; CDR3nt: TGTGCCAGTAGTTGGACAGGGGGCGTGGACACTGAAGCTTTCTTT; d_gene: TRBD1; j_gene: TRBJ1-1; v_gene: TRBV19; abundance: -
CDR3aa: CASSQDSLSPLHF; CDR3nt: TGCGCCAGCAGCCAAGATTCCTTATCACCCCTCCACTTT; d_gene: -; j_gene: TRBJ1-6; v_gene: TRBV4-1; abundance: few
CDR3aa: CASSVGQLRAEAFF; CDR3nt: TGTGCCAGTAGTGTGGGACAGCTGCGCGCTGAAGCTTTCTTT; d_gene: TRBD1; j_gene: TRBJ1-1; v_gene: TRBV19; abundance: -
CDR3aa: CATRTGTAFEQYF; CDR3nt: TGTGCCACCAGGACAGGGACAGCCTTTGAGCAGTACTTC; d_gene: TRBD1; j_gene: TRBJ2-7; v_gene: TRBV15; abundance: -
CDR3aa: CASSAHRGEQYF; CDR3nt: TGTGCCAGCAGCGCCCACAGGGGCGAGCAGTACTTC; d_gene: TRBD1; j_gene: TRBJ2-7; v_gene: TRBV9; abundance: few
CDR3aa: CASSLAFGEGYSDYNSNQPQHF; CDR3nt: TGTGCCAGCAGCTTAGCCTTTGGAGAAGGGTACAGTGACTACAATAGCAATCAGCCCCAGCATTTT; d_gene: -; j_gene: TRBJ1-5; v_gene: TRBV7-8; abundance: -
CDR3aa: CASSPDWSQETQYF; CDR3nt: TGTGCCAGCAGTCCGGACTGGAGCCAAGAGACCCAGTACTTC; d_gene: -; j_gene: TRBJ2-5; v_gene: TRBV27; abundance: -
CDR3aa: CASRLASTDTQYF; CDR3nt: TGTGCCAGCAGACTAGCTAGCACAGATACGCAGTATTTT; d_gene: -; j_gene: TRBJ2-3; v_gene: TRBV2; abundance: -
CDR3aa: CASSLAQRGTEAFF; CDR3nt: TGTGCCAGCAGCTTGGCCCAAAGGGGCACTGAAGCTTTCTTT; d_gene: -; j_gene: TRBJ1-1; v_gene: TRBV5-6; abundance: -